The sequence of this T cell receptor (beta chain) was determined in a study of T cell repertoires in cytomegalovirus infection. This clonotype has at least ten counts. TCRdb reprocessed the reads with MiXCR, giving one entry per CDR3 protein. This sample has 250,000 to 350,000 distinct CDR3 sequences; roughly 23% occur once, and the top ten carry 11% to 15%. This TCR was sampled from a human donor in good health (CMV status not recorded). Some clones in this sample may be carry-over from other donors' samples. Input material: PBMCs.

The CDR3 DNA is TGTGCCAGCAGCTTAGCAGCACTAGCGGGAGGGTACGAGCAGTACTTC. Its protein product is CASSLAALAGGYEQYF. The chain recombines TRBV7-2 with TRBJ2-7; 13 nucleotides match TRBD2. Germline V gene data show CDR1 as SGHTA and CDR2 as FQGNSA. Trimming cost V 0 bases and J 4 bases; bases outside gene matches: 3. The CDR3 has 16 amino acids.